This record concerns one T cell receptor (beta chain) sequence. Its antigen has not been determined. Within one base of it there is no much larger clone, and no base qualities were kept. Enrolling through a virtual design, the prospective study's participants ranged in age from roughly 18 to 90 years and lived across about two dozen United States geographic areas. To assign participants to cohorts, the prospective study relied on clinical history that participants themselves reported in a screening survey and a study questionnaire. In the prospective study, whole blood, serum and a nasopharyngeal or oropharyngeal swab were collected from each participant by mobile phlebotomists. Over a roughly 2-month period, participants in the prospective study had the option of providing additional blood draws and questionnaires. Before DNA extraction, blood samples from the prospective study were shipped at room temperature or frozen.

The data belong to a study of blood T cell repertoires in COVID-19 (TCRdb year 2020). Broadly, across the study: Samples covering the acute and convalescent phases of COVID-19 were provided by collaborators in the United States, Italy and Spain. The repertoires were released in a freely available public database intended as a resource for research on the immune response to SARS-CoV-2. The sample metadata nearly always contained a de-identified subject ID, COVID-19 status, age in years and sex. The dataset comprised deeply sampled blood TCRbeta repertoires from subjects exposed to, actively infected with, or recovered from COVID-19. Samples were obtained from the ongoing ImmuneRACE study (first 160 participants) and from some 1,200 subjects provided by 6 global collaborators. HLA class I and class II types, where available, came from metadata supplied by the sample provider rather than from assay-based typing. The material from the prospective study consisted of cDNA or gDNA derived from T cells, B-cell-depleted T cells, or PBMCs. Results and caveats for the whole study, not just this receptor: How much clinical and demographic metadata was included differed by source and by participant, and the metadata was provided uncurated.

Trimmed from V: 6 bases; trimmed from J: 5 bases; junction bases lacking a gene match: 6. From the germline V gene, CDR1 is SGHVS and CDR2 is FQNEAQ. Inclusive of the bounding cysteine and phenylalanine, the CDR3 is 14 residues long. Only the CDR3 portion is preserved as DNA: 42 bases, with reading frame beginning at the first base. The immunoSEQ Assay, a bias-controlled multiplex PCR, was used to amplify TCRbeta CDR3 regions from genomic DNA. Per the authors' processing: Within the assay, amplification of reference gene primers was used to estimate how many nucleated cells each sample contained. To quantify the absolute abundance of each unique TCRbeta CDR3 rearrangement, sequence reads were collapsed and filtered. Productive Simpson clonality was computed per sample as the square root of Simpson's diversity index over productive rearrangements. TCRdb stores this immuneACCESS table with in-frame sequences only. Part of the clones is absent; in the studies checked, under half of the shortfall reflects unresolved V genes, and no reason is known for the rest. From that table come the V and J calls and clone size; the DNA was used to work out D and trimming. The sample table contains 250,000 to 300,000 clones; only one count was recorded for under 95% of them. The top ten constitute approximately 2.5% of the sample.

The sample comprised PBMCs or T cells enriched from blood (not recorded which). The chain is assembled from TRBV7-8 and TRBJ1-4, and TRBD1 aligns with 7 junction nucleotides. The origin of this receptor is a middle-aged woman with acute COVID-19. The sequenced DNA is TGTGCCAGCAGAACTGGGACAGAGAATGAAAAACTGTTTTTT. Its protein reads: CASRTGTENEKLFF.